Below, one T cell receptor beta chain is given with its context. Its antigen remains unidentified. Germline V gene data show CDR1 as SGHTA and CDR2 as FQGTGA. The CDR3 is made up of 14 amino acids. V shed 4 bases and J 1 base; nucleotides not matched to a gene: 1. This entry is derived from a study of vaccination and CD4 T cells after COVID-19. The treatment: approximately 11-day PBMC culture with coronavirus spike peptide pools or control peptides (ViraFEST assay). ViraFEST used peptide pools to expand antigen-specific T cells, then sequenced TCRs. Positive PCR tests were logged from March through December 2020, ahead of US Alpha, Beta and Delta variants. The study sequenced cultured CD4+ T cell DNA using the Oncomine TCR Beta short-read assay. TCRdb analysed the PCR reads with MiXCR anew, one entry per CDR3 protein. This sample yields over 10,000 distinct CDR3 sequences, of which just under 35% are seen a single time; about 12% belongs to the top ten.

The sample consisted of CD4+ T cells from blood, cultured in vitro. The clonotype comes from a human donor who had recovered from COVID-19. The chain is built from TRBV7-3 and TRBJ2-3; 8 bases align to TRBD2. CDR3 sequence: CASSSTSGTDTQYF. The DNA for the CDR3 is TGTGCCAGCAGCTCGACTAGCGGCACAGATACGCAGTATTTT.